This entry features one T cell receptor beta chain sequence. The protocol was immunoSEQ multiplex PCR, while the TCRdb copy is restricted to in-frame clones and leaves out a portion. The sample consists of about 64,000 clones, 90% to 97% of them appearing once. This entry belongs to a study of T cell changes during pregnancy in multiple sclerosis. The V end lost 3 bases, the J end lost 3 bases, and 7 bases lay between the germline ends. The CDR3 loop spans 13 amino acids. Germline CDR1 is MDHEN and CDR2 is SYDVKM. The specimen was CD8+ T cells from peripheral blood mononuclear cells, collected after pregnancy. This clonotype was sampled from a female donor with multiple sclerosis, enrolled in a pregnancy study. This chain connects TRBV28 to TRBJ2-3, with D uncertain. The CDR3 DNA reads as TGTGCCAGCAGTTTTGTTAGAACAGATACGCAGTATTTT. Amino acid sequence: CASSFVRTDTQYF.